Presented here are 31 T cell receptor beta chains from one specimen sequenced in a study of blood T cell repertoires in COVID-19. Profiled with immunoSEQ multiplex PCR; TCRdb holds only in-frame clones, not every one. The sample lists about 120,000 clones; 78% were seen once. Specimen: peripheral blood. These receptors all stem from a man aged 65 to 79 with acute or convalescent COVID-19.

The CDR3 DNA follows: TGTGCCAGCAGCCAAGAGGGGGATACCCTGGGGGGGACTGAAGCTTTCTTT. Translation gives CASSQEGDTLGGTEAFF. V usage is TRBV4-2 and J usage is TRBJ1-1; a weak D match, TRBD1 (5 bases). From germline, CDR1 is LGHNA and CDR2 YNFKEQ. The CDR3 loop spans 17 amino acids. Trimming left V 0 bases short and J 5 bases short, with 19 bases between.

This clone was seen more than once but under ten times. V is TRBV11-1 and J is TRBJ2-3; D not certain. CDR1 is SGHAT, CDR2 FQDESV, per germline (reference sequence). The CDR3 runs to 15 residues. Trimming cost V 1 base and J 0 bases, with 8 bases left between them. The CDR3 protein is CASSLEAFSTDTQYF. The CDR3 DNA reads TGTGCCAGCAGCTTAGAAGCCTTTAGCACAGATACGCAGTATTTT. The full variable domain, completed using reference TRBV11-1 and TRBJ2-3, is EAEVAQSPRYKITEKSQAVAFWCDPISGHATLYWYRQILGQGPELLVQFQDESVVDDSQLPKDRFSAERLKGVDSTLKIQPAELGDSAMYLCASSLEAFSTDTQYFGPGTRLTVL.

The V and J genes are TRBV5-4 and TRBJ2-7; a possible D gene is TRBD1 (5 bases). The CDR3 has 15 amino acids. CDR1 is SGHNT and CDR2 is YYREEE in the germline V gene (reference sequence). Trimming stripped 5 bases from V and 0 bases from J, with 15 bases between. The CDR3 DNA follows: TGTGCCAGCAGTCGCTTTGTTGGGGCCTCCTACGAGCAGTACTTC. It specifies CASSRFVGASYEQYF. Full variable domain (outside the CDR3, taken from reference TRBV5-4 and TRBJ2-7): ETGVTQSPTHLIKTRGQQVTLRCSSQSGHNTVSWYQQALGQGPQFIFQYYREEENGRGNFPPRFSGLQFPNYSSELNVNALELDDSALYLCASSRFVGASYEQYFGPGTRLTVT.

V is TRBV5-4 and J is TRBJ2-1, with 8 bases matching TRBD2. There are 16 residues in the CDR3. J lost 3 bases, V lost 1 base, and 6 bases had no gene match. Germline lookup yields CDR1 SGHNT and CDR2 YYREEE (reference sequence). The CDR3 loop is CASSLRGGGVYNEQFF. The CDR3 bases are TGTGCCAGCAGCTTGCGGGGGGGAGGAGTCTACAATGAGCAGTTCTTC.

This clone was observed a few times. The genes are TRBV9 and TRBJ2-1; 12 nucleotides line up with TRBD2. This CDR3 is built from 15 residues. Germline CDR1 reads SGDLS; CDR2 reads YYNGEE. Germline trimming cut 0 bases from V and 9 bases from J; bases unmatched to any gene: 4. CDR3 protein: CASSVDSSGGVEQFF. The DNA for the CDR3 is TGTGCCAGCAGCGTAGACTCTAGCGGGGGGGTTGAGCAGTTCTTC.

This clone was seen a single time. The junction shows a germline mismatch at one end, possibly a read error. The chain carries TRBV18 and TRBJ1-2, with D uncertain. Germline V gene data show CDR1 as KGHSH and CDR2 as LQKENI. CDR3 length: 13 residues. In DNA, the CDR3 is TGTGCCAGCTCCCTTATCCTTGTAGAGGCCGTATACTTC. It is translated as CASSLILVEAVYF. Full variable domain (outside the CDR3, taken from reference TRBV18 and TRBJ1-2): NAGVMQNPRHLVRRRGQEARLRCSPMKGHSHVYWYRQLPEEGLKFMVYLQKENIIDESGMPKERFSAEFPKEGPSILRIQQVVRGDSAAYFCASSLILVEAVYFGSGTRLTVV.

The rearrangement links TRBV6-1 to TRBJ2-1; D is uncertain. The CDR3 is 16 amino acids. The V gene's germline CDR1 is MNHNS and CDR2 SASEGT. The germline V and J ends were trimmed by 1 base and 6 bases, with 16 bases remaining between them. As DNA, the CDR3 is TGTGCCAGCAGTGAAGGGCTGTCCGCCCTCTCCAATGAGCAGTTCTTC. Translating gives CASSEGLSALSNEQFF.

The chain links TRBV30 to TRBJ2-5; 7 bases are a match to TRBD1. J lost 4 bases, V lost 2 bases, and 13 bases had no gene match. Germline values: CDR1 GTSNPN, CDR2 SVGIG (reference sequence). The CDR3 is 16 amino acids. The CDR3 here is CAWSQNRGLIGETQYF. CDR3 in DNA: TGTGCCTGGAGTCAAAACAGGGGTTTAATAGGAGAGACCCAGTACTTC. Together with reference TRBV30 and TRBJ2-5, the CDR3 gives the full variable domain: SQTIHQWPATLVQPVGSPLSLECTVEGTSNPNLYWYRQAAGRGLQLLFYSVGIGQISSEVPQNLSASRPQDRQFILSSKKLLLSDSGFYLCAWSQNRGLIGETQYFGPGTRLLVL.

This sequence joins TRBV5-1 and TRBJ1-2; D possibly corresponds to TRBD1 (5 bases). Germline loops: CDR1 SGHRS, CDR2 YFSETQ. Trimming removed 3 bases at V and 4 bases at J, with 16 bases between. This CDR3 is built from 15 residues. In DNA form, the CDR3 reads TGCGCCAGCAGCTCGGGACGCCGGGAGAGCTATGGCTACACCTTC. As protein: CASSSGRRESYGYTF.

The chain is built from TRBV4-2 and TRBJ2-5, with 14 bases lining up with TRBD2. V lost 3 bases and J lost 3; bases outside the gene matches: 3. The CDR3 spans 16 residues. From germline, CDR1 is LGHNA and CDR2 YNFKEQ. Here the CDR3 reads CASSHATSGGEETQYF. The CDR3 nucleotides are TGTGCCAGCAGCCATGCGACTAGCGGGGGGGAAGAGACCCAGTACTTC.

A few counts support this clone. CDR3 bases: TGTGCCAGCAGTGCGTTAGCTAACTATGGCTACACCTTC. Its protein product is CASSALANYGYTF. The chain links TRBV25-1 to TRBJ1-2; D call uncertain. CDR3 length: 13 amino acids. V lost 4 bases to trimming and J lost 0 bases, with 6 bases between them. Germline-derived CDR1 and CDR2 are MGHDK and SYGVNS.

The chain links TRBV11-3 to TRBJ2-3; D perhaps matches TRBD1 (6 bases). Germline V lookup: CDR1 SGHNT, CDR2 YENEEA. V lost 2 bases and J lost 4, with 10 bases in between. This CDR3 is 14 amino acids long. Here the CDR3 reads CASSLRGFSDTQYF. The DNA of the CDR3 is TGTGCCAGCAGCTTAAGGGGGTTCTCAGATACGCAGTATTTT.

This clone was seen just once. The CDR3 coding sequence is TGTGCCAGCAGCCTAATAGAATATGGCTACACCTTC. This gives the protein CASSLIEYGYTF. The chain couples TRBV7-9 to TRBJ1-2, with D hard to call. Germline V CDR1 and CDR2: SEHNR, FQNEAQ (reference sequence). This CDR3 contains 12 residues. V was clipped by 5 bases and J by 5 bases, with 9 bases between them.

This clone was detected once. This chain connects TRBV6-2 or TRBV6-3 to TRBJ1-4; 11 positions agree with TRBD1. The CDR3 runs 16 residues. Germline V gene data show CDR1 as MNHEY and CDR2 as SVGEGT. Trimming cost V 0 bases and J 7 bases; bases outside gene matches: 4. The CDR3: CASSYSVDRGPEKLFF. DNA for the CDR3: TGTGCCAGCAGTTACTCCGTGGACAGGGGGCCTGAAAAACTGTTTTTT.

The V gene is TRBV18, the J gene TRBJ2-3; the match to TRBD2 covers 11 bases. Per the germline V gene, CDR1 is KGHSH and CDR2 is LQKENI. With 3 bases clipped from V and 2 bases from J, the junction kept 10 bases outside the gene matches. CDR3 length equals 18 residues. The CDR3 spells CASSPLTQTSGITDTQYF. DNA for the CDR3: TGTGCCAGCTCACCCCTAACGCAGACTAGCGGGATCACAGATACGCAGTATTTT.

The chain is built from TRBV18 and TRBJ2-2; 11 bases line up with TRBD2. Germline V gene lookup returns CDR1 KGHSH and CDR2 LQKENI. V lost 3 bases, J lost 0 bases, and 9 bases stayed unmatched. The CDR3 spans 19 residues. The CDR3 protein is CASSPLSLAGGPNTGELFF. The CDR3 region has the DNA TGTGCCAGCTCACCTCTGTCTCTAGCGGGGGGCCCGAACACCGGGGAGCTGTTTTTT.

The V call is TRBV4-2, the J call TRBJ1-5; unclear D gene. Looked up from germline, CDR1 is LGHNA and CDR2 is YNFKEQ. This CDR3 comprises 14 residues. V was pared by 4 bases and J by 6 bases, with 13 bases between. The CDR3 coding sequence is TGTGCCAGCAGCCGAGTTGGCGGTGTTCAGCCCCAGCATTTT. Translation gives CASSRVGGVQPQHF.

The V and J genes are TRBV6-5 and TRBJ1-1; 9 positions agree with TRBD1. The V gene's germline CDR1 is MNHEY and CDR2 SVGAGI. The CDR3 loop spans 13 amino acids. Trimming cost V 6 bases and J 3 bases; bases outside gene matches: 2. The CDR3 is CASRRQGDTEAFF. Here the CDR3 DNA reads TGTGCCAGCAGGCGACAGGGGGACACTGAAGCTTTCTTT.

The chain has TRBV18 and TRBJ2-2, with 7 bases lining up with TRBD1. V lost 6 bases to trimming and J lost 4 bases; unmatched junction nucleotides: 14. The CDR3 length is 17 residues. Germline CDR1 is KGHSH and CDR2 is LQKENI. CDR3 amino acids: CASSLLSPGQITGELFF. CDR3 sequence (DNA): TGTGCCAGCTCGCTTCTTTCCCCGGGACAGATCACCGGGGAGCTGTTTTTT.

The chain couples TRBV28 to TRBJ1-2, with a weak D call TRBD1 (5 bases). Trimming cost V 5 bases and J 6 bases, with 19 bases left between them. CDR1 and CDR2 from the germline V gene are MDHEN and SYDVKM. CDR3 length: 15 residues. DNA of the CDR3: TGTGCCAGCAGTCGAAGCGGGAGGGGCTACGATGGCTACACCTTC. Encoded protein: CASSRSGRGYDGYTF.

The J gene is TRBJ2-1, the V gene TRBV6-2 or TRBV6-3, with TRBD1 identical over 8 bases. This CDR3 spans 18 amino acids. Germline assignment: CDR1 MNHEY and CDR2 SVGEGT. Germline trimming cut 3 bases from V and 8 bases from J; bases unmatched to any gene: 18. CDR3 region: CASSYPRPGGEYIYEQFF. Here the CDR3 DNA reads TGTGCCAGCAGTTATCCCAGACCAGGGGGCGAGTATATCTATGAGCAGTTCTTC.

The chain recombines TRBV6-5 with TRBJ1-3, with 8 bases lining up with TRBD1. Trimming cost V 6 bases and J 6 bases; bases outside gene matches: 4. Looked up from germline, CDR1 is MNHEY and CDR2 is SVGAGI. This CDR3 has 13 amino acids. The chain's CDR3 is CASSLQGENTIYF. The CDR3 bases are TGTGCCAGCAGCCTACAGGGGGAAAACACCATATATTTT.

The V call is TRBV5-1, the J call TRBJ2-7; 7 bases agree with TRBD1. There are 15 residues in the CDR3. The germline V gene encodes CDR1 SGHRS and CDR2 YFSETQ. The V segment lost 4 bases and the J segment 4 bases; nucleotides outside the gene matches: 11. The CDR3 loop reads CASSLDTGTAYEQYF. The CDR3 nucleotides read TGCGCCAGCAGCCTAGATACCGGGACAGCTTACGAGCAGTACTTC. Full variable domain (remainder filled in from reference TRBV5-1 and TRBJ2-7): KAGVTQTPRYLIKTRGQQVTLSCSPISGHRSVSWYQQTPGQGLQFLFEYFSETQRNKGNFPGRFSGRQFSNSRSEMNVSTLELGDSALYLCASSLDTGTAYEQYFGPGTRLTVT.

This chain links TRBV10-3 with TRBJ1-5; D gene unclear. The CDR3 consists of 12 residues. Germline values: CDR1 ENHRY, CDR2 SYGVKD. The ends were cut back, 8 bases at V and 3 bases at J, with 8 bases in the middle. For the CDR3, the DNA is TGTGCCATCGCGGCCCTCAATCAGCCCCAGCATTTT. Translation gives CAIAALNQPQHF.

V usage is TRBV6-4 and J usage is TRBJ2-3; 12 nucleotides match TRBD2. The ends lost 3 bases at V and 9 bases at J; junction bases unmatched: 4. This CDR3 comprises 14 residues. CDR1 is MRHNA, CDR2 SNTAGT, per germline. CDR3 in amino acids: CASSELAGGSTQYF. The CDR3 region has the DNA TGTGCCAGCAGTGAACTAGCGGGGGGAAGCACGCAGTATTTT.

The gene calls are TRBV6-5 and TRBJ2-5, with 9 bases aligning to TRBD2. Germline V lookup: CDR1 MNHEY, CDR2 SVGAGI. The length of the CDR3 is 13 residues. The V and J ends lost 7 bases and 5 bases, in that order; junction bases with no gene match: 5. The CDR3 region is CASTAGGPETQYF. The CDR3 DNA reads as TGTGCCAGCACTGCGGGGGGGCCGGAGACCCAGTACTTC.

The CDR3: CASGTGAGNQPQHF. In nucleotides, the CDR3 is TGTGCCAGCGGTACAGGGGCAGGAAATCAGCCCCAGCATTTT. V usage is TRBV18 and J usage is TRBJ1-5, with 7 bases that match TRBD1. CDR1 is KGHSH and CDR2 is LQKENI in the germline V gene. CDR3 length equals 14 residues. Losses at the gene ends were 8 bases for V and 4 bases for J; bases not matched to a gene: 8.

The chain combines TRBV25-1 with TRBJ2-5, with 11 bases fitting TRBD2. There are 14 residues in the CDR3. Germline CDR1 reads MGHDK; CDR2 reads SYGVNS. J gave up 7 bases and V 8 bases, and 9 bases lay outside the gene matches. Written as DNA, the CDR3 is TGTGCCAGCCTGGGACTAGCGGCTTCTGGGACCCAGTACTTC. Translated, it gives CASLGLAASGTQYF. Full variable domain (remainder filled in from reference TRBV25-1 and TRBJ2-5): EADIYQTPRYLVIGTGKKITLECSQTMGHDKMYWYQQDPGMELHLIHYSYGVNSTEKGDLSSESTVSRIRTEHFPLTLESARPSHTSQYLCASLGLAASGTQYFGPGTRLLVL.

The CDR3 region has the DNA TGTGCCAGCAGCCGTAGCGGGAGCTACAATGAGCAGTTCTTC. Translated: CASSRSGSYNEQFF. The chain is built from TRBV7-2 and TRBJ2-1; 9 bases agree with TRBD2. In germline, CDR1 is SGHTA, CDR2 FQGNSA. This CDR3 has 14 residues. J lost 3 bases, V lost 5 bases, and 2 bases had no gene match.

This clone showed up just a few times. The chain is built from TRBV18 and TRBJ1-2, with D possibly TRBD1 on 5 matching bases. The CDR3 has 17 amino acids. V shed 3 bases and J shed 3 bases, with 20 bases lying between them. The germline V gene encodes CDR1 KGHSH and CDR2 LQKENI. CDR3 amino acids: CASSPFSRGIGDYGYTF. The CDR3 DNA is TGTGCCAGCTCACCCTTCTCTCGGGGGATTGGTGACTATGGCTACACCTTC.

This clone occurred a few times. The chain employs TRBV7-9 and TRBJ1-1; perhaps TRBD1 as D (5 bases). The V gene lost 5 bases and the J gene lost 0 bases, with 19 bases spanning the gap. CDR1 SEHNR and CDR2 FQNEAQ come from the germline V gene (reference sequence). This CDR3 has 17 amino acids. The CDR3 protein is CASSPSTGRPMNTEAFF. CDR3 DNA sequence: TGTGCCAGCAGCCCAAGCACAGGCAGGCCGATGAACACTGAAGCTTTCTTT.